Sequencing of this T cell receptor beta chain was carried out in a study of T-cell memory formation after mild COVID-19. Background on the study: For the most part, TCR clusters were specific to one donor. Study-wide results and caveats: A subset of responding clones appeared in pre-infection memory, suggesting cross-reactive memory joined. Mainly CM and EM harbored the contracting CD4+ clones; mainly EMRA harbored the CD8+ ones. Unconfirmed was the SARS-CoV-2 specificity of second-wave clones that peaked on day 37.

A remark on this clonotype: Its antigen is not identified.

TCRdb ran MiXCR on the 5' RACE reads and lists one entry per CDR3 protein. In the table there are 35,000 to 50,000 distinct CDR3 sequences, about a tenth of which are singletons. This CDR3 is built from 15 residues. The V end was cut by 0 bases, the J end by 6 bases, with 12 bases between. The V gene's germline CDR1 is LNHNV and CDR2 YYDKDF (reference sequence). The sample taken for sequencing was PBMCs or a T cell subset sorted from them (not recorded which). The receptor was derived from an adult woman who had mild COVID-19 (a few samples of this study predate the infection). Cell type and time point are not known. This chain connects TRBV15 to TRBJ2-1; D is ambiguous. The DNA of the CDR3 is TGTGCCACCAGCAGAGATCAAGTAGGGCCCAATGAGCAGTTCTTC. It yields the protein CATSRDQVGPNEQFF.